These 18 T cell receptor beta chains were all obtained from the same sample, sequenced in a study of blood T cells in healthy people across ages. A second PCR of 7 to 11 cycles used a sample-barcoded 5' primer and a J-beta primer mix. TCRdb reprocessed the 5' RACE reads with MiXCR, giving one entry per CDR3 protein. The sample has about 1.4 million distinct CDR3 sequences, roughly 60% seen once. Sequenced input: blood. These receptors came from a man between 18 and 35 years old in good health.

The chain recombines TRBV12-3 or TRBV12-4 with TRBJ2-1; 9 bases fit TRBD1. The ends lost 8 bases at V and 4 bases at J; junction bases unmatched: 21. The CDR3 extends over 19 amino acids. In nucleotides, the CDR3 is TGTGCCAGCTGGACAGCGGGACAGGGTGGGCGCGGGACGTACAATGAGCAGTTCTTC. Amino acid sequence: CASWTAGQGGRGTYNEQFF.

This clonotype was picked up one time. The chain has TRBV21-1 and TRBJ2-2; the table calls TRBD1, which could not be checked here. TRBV21-1 is reported as a pseudogene. CDR3 length equals 17 residues. CDR3 DNA sequence: TGTGCCAGCAGCTTCCAGGGTAGCGACGCGAACACCGGGGAGCTGTTTTTT. Translating it yields CASSFQGSDANTGELFF.

This chain connects TRBV20-1 to TRBJ1-1; TRBD1 aligns across 10 bases. J lost 2 bases, V lost 3 bases, and 9 bases had no gene match. Germline values: CDR1 DFQATT, CDR2 SNEGSKA (reference sequence). The CDR3 runs 16 residues. DNA of the CDR3: TGCAGTGCTAGTGGGACAGGGGCAAAGCAAAACACTGAAGCTTTCTTT. Translated, it gives CSASGTGAKQNTEAFF.

The chain recombines TRBV29-1 with TRBJ2-3, with TRBD2 matching over 7 bases. V shed 3 bases and J 2 bases; nucleotides not matched to a gene: 2. Germline V gene lookup returns CDR1 SQVTM and CDR2 ANQGSEA. The CDR3 has 13 amino acids. CDR3 in amino acids: CSVESGVTDTQYF. The CDR3 nucleotides are TGCAGCGTTGAGAGCGGGGTCACAGATACGCAGTATTTT.

V and J are TRBV12-3 or TRBV12-4 and TRBJ2-1; 10 bases are a match to TRBD2. With V trimmed by 6 bases and J by 7 bases, 12 bases remained unmatched. CDR3 length: 16 residues. CDR3 in DNA: TGTGCCAGCAGATCAACTTTCCGGACTAGCGGAAATGAGCAGTTCTTC. It codes for CASRSTFRTSGNEQFF.

This clonotype was counted only a few times. The V call is TRBV11-2, the J call TRBJ2-1, with TRBD2 identical over 11 bases. This CDR3 spans 15 amino acids. The V and J ends lost 6 bases and 6 bases, in that order; junction bases with no gene match: 7. The germline CDR1 and CDR2 sequences are SGHAT and FQNNGV. The CDR3 region has the DNA TGTGCCAGCAGTGAAGGGACTAGCGGACTCAATGAGCAGTTCTTC. Translated: CASSEGTSGLNEQFF. The entire variable domain, with the rest obtained from reference TRBV11-2 and TRBJ2-1, is as follows: EAGVAQSPRYKIIEKRQSVAFWCNPISGHATLYWYQQILGQGPKLLIQFQNNGVVDDSQLPKDRFSAERLKGVDSTLKIQPAKLEDSAVYLCASSEGTSGLNEQFFGPGTRLTVL.

V usage is TRBV5-1 and J usage is TRBJ2-7; 7 bases are shared with TRBD1. J gave up 1 base and V 2 bases, and 6 bases lay outside the gene matches. CDR3 length: 15 amino acids. The germline V gene has CDR1 SGHRS and CDR2 YFSETQ. The CDR3 reads CASSFFTGASYEQYF. Written as DNA, the CDR3 is TGCGCCAGCAGCTTCTTTACAGGGGCGTCCTACGAGCAGTACTTC.

The CDR3 protein is CASSQVDGGRGTGELFF. The CDR3 nucleotides are TGCGCCAGCAGCCAAGTAGACGGCGGGAGGGGTACCGGGGAGCTGTTTTTT. The chain joins TRBV4-1 to TRBJ2-2; 9 nucleotides agree with TRBD2. V shed 1 base and J 5 bases; nucleotides not matched to a gene: 8. CDR1 is MGHRA and CDR2 is YSYEKL in the germline V gene. CDR3 length: 17 amino acids.

V gene TRBV29-1 combines with J gene TRBJ2-1, with 7 bases fitting TRBD1. The V gene's germline CDR1 is SQVTM and CDR2 ANQGSEA. With V trimmed by 6 bases and J by 8 bases, 4 bases remained unmatched. The CDR3 is 11 residues long. CDR3 bases: TGCAGCGTCGTAACAGGGGATGAGCAGTTCTTC. This codes for CSVVTGDEQFF.

This clonotype is a singleton in its sample. The chain recombines TRBV6-1 with TRBJ2-7, with D perhaps TRBD2 (5 bases). Trimming cost V 1 base and J 1 base, with 11 bases left between them. The CDR3 is 15 residues long. Germline CDR1 reads MNHNS; CDR2 reads SASEGT. The CDR3 loop is CASSEGRVYSYEQYF. The CDR3 nucleotides are TGTGCCAGCAGTGAAGGGCGGGTTTATTCCTACGAGCAGTACTTC.

The chain combines TRBV7-9 with TRBJ2-4; either TRBD1 or TRBD2 may supply D (5 bases each). CDR3 length: 13 residues. CDR1 and CDR2 from the germline V gene are SEHNR and FQNEAQ (reference sequence). V was trimmed by 3 bases and J by 13 bases, leaving 16 bases between them. CDR3 nucleotide sequence: TGTGCCAGCAGCTTGGGACCGACCTTGGAGCAGTACTTC. Translated: CASSLGPTLEQYF.

V gene TRBV10-3 combines with J gene TRBJ2-4, with 10 bases aligning to TRBD1. The DNA end favors TRBJ2-7, so the J call may be wrong. The CDR3 length is 17 residues. Germline V CDR1 and CDR2: ENHRY, SYGVKD. This CDR3 reads CAISELIKGQGTFEQYF. The CDR3 region has the DNA TGTGCCATCAGTGAGTTGATTAAGGGACAGGGGACTTTCGAGCAGTACTTC.

This clonotype occurred a few times. The J gene is TRBJ1-2, the V gene TRBV4-1; D not certain. Trimming pared 3 bases from V and 4 bases from J, leaving 18 bases between. Germline CDR1 is MGHRA and CDR2 is YSYEKL. The CDR3 has 16 residues. CDR3 DNA: TGCGCCAGCAGCCAGTCACCTCCAGGACGGATCTATGGCTACACCTTC. The encoded protein is CASSQSPPGRIYGYTF.

J is TRBJ2-1 and V is TRBV6-5; TRBD2 might be the D (6 bases). Germline CDR1 is MNHEY and CDR2 is SVGAGI. V lost 2 bases and J lost 9, with 20 bases in between. The CDR3 has 16 residues. The CDR3: CASSYMGGGGRPEQFF. The DNA of the CDR3 is TGTGCCAGCAGTTACATGGGAGGCGGTGGTCGTCCTGAGCAGTTCTTC.

This chain uses TRBV7-9 with TRBJ2-7; 14 bases agree with TRBD2. The length of the CDR3 is 17 residues. The J segment lost 4 bases and the V segment lost 4 bases, leaving 9 bases of the junction unmatched. Germline assignment: CDR1 SEHNR and CDR2 FQNEAQ (reference sequence). CDR3 nucleotide sequence: TGTGCCAGCAGCTCGCGACCGGGACTAGCGGGAGCTTACGAGCAGTACTTC. Protein sequence: CASSSRPGLAGAYEQYF.

This rearrangement joins TRBV7-9 to TRBJ2-7; maybe TRBD2 (5 bases). The CDR3 consists of 14 residues. Trimming pared 4 bases from V and 0 bases from J, leaving 10 bases between. Germline values: CDR1 SEHNR, CDR2 FQNEAQ (reference sequence). The CDR3 DNA reads as TGTGCCAGCAGCTCCCGGGGTCTCTCCTACGAGCAGTACTTC. Translating gives CASSSRGLSYEQYF.

This clonotype turned up a few times. The gene calls are TRBV4-1 and TRBJ2-3; D not certain. Trimming took off 4 bases at V and 4 bases at J, with 6 bases between the two ends. Per the germline V gene, CDR1 is MGHRA and CDR2 is YSYEKL. The CDR3 runs 12 residues. The CDR3 loop reads CASSPTPDTQYF. The CDR3 DNA reads as TGCGCCAGCAGCCCGACCCCAGATACGCAGTATTTT.

V gene TRBV6-2 or TRBV6-3 combines with J gene TRBJ2-7, with TRBD1 identical over 9 bases. The J call could be wrong; TRBJ2-5 is a better fit for the DNA end. The CDR3 length is 16 residues. The germline CDR1 and CDR2 sequences are MNHEY and SVGEGT. The CDR3 DNA sequence: TGTGCCAGCGGCAGCGGGACAGGGTTCTACCAAGAGACCCAGTACTTC. Translation: CASGSGTGFYQETQYF.